This entry is about one TCR beta chain. The sample is drawn from a study of patients and donors after allogeneic stem cell transplantation. MiXCR, applied by TCRdb to the RT-PCR reads, yields one record per CDR3 protein. This table has tens of thousands of distinct CDR3 sequences, approximately 5% appearing once. Germline CDR1 and CDR2: SQVTM and ANQGSEA. The CDR3 sequence is 11 residues long. The V gene lost 3 bases and the J gene lost 3 bases, with 5 bases spanning the gap. This rearrangement joins TRBV29-1 to TRBJ1-2; no clear D. Sequenced input: blood, either unsorted or a sorted T cell fraction (not recorded which). This receptor was identified in a human donor who was either an allogeneic HSCT recipient or a stem cell or donor lymphocyte infusion donor (not recorded which). It is not recorded whose cells these are; they may come from a transplant donor. CDR3 loop: CSVDRDYGYTF. The CDR3 nucleotides read TGCAGCGTTGATCGGGACTATGGCTACACCTTC.